A single sample gave rise to the 27 T cell receptor beta chains below, sequenced in a study of blood T cell repertoires in COVID-19. Profiling relied on immunoSEQ multiplex PCR, and the TCRdb table lists in-frame clones only, not all of them. Among 190,000 or so clones listed, 70% to 90% were seen once. Input material: PBMCs or T cells enriched from blood (not recorded which). The source of these receptors is a man between 40 and 49 years old who had recovered from COVID-19.

The rearrangement joins TRBV18 to TRBJ2-1, with 11 positions matching TRBD2. This CDR3 has 16 residues. Trimming cost V 2 bases and J 4 bases; bases outside gene matches: 4. Germline CDR1 is KGHSH and CDR2 is LQKENI. The CDR3 nucleotides read TGTGCCAGCTCACCAGAGCTAGCGGGAGGTTACAATGAGCAGTTCTTC. Protein sequence: CASSPELAGGYNEQFF.

The V call is TRBV7-6, the J call TRBJ2-1; 8 nucleotides match TRBD1. V trimming: 0 bases; J trimming: 8 bases; junction bases outside the gene matches: 9. Per germline, CDR1 SGHVS and CDR2 FNYEAQ. This CDR3 spans 16 amino acids. The CDR3 protein is CASSLATQGALDEQFF. The CDR3 DNA is TGTGCCAGCAGCTTAGCGACCCAGGGGGCGTTAGATGAGCAGTTCTTC.

The chain is built from TRBV30 and TRBJ1-5; tentatively, D is TRBD1 (5 bases). This CDR3 contains 14 residues. Germline V gene lookup returns CDR1 GTSNPN and CDR2 SVGIG (reference sequence). V was cut by 2 bases and J by 3 bases, with 11 bases left in between. CDR3 coding DNA: TGTGCCTGGAGTTGGAGACAGTACAATCAGCCCCAGCATTTT. Encoded protein: CAWSWRQYNQPQHF.

The genes are TRBV28 and TRBJ1-3, with D hard to call. Germline CDR1 reads MDHEN; CDR2 reads SYDVKM. Trimming left V 2 bases short and J 0 bases short, with 5 bases between. The length of the CDR3 is 14 residues. The CDR3 loop reads CASSLRYSGNTIYF. Here the CDR3 DNA reads TGTGCCAGCAGTTTACGGTACTCTGGAAACACCATATATTTT.

In its sample, this clone was seen once. The chain joins TRBV24-1 to TRBJ2-2, with 8 bases that match TRBD1. The CDR3 runs to 14 residues. The V segment lost 5 bases and the J segment 5 bases; nucleotides outside the gene matches: 3. Germline assignment: CDR1 KGHDR and CDR2 SFDVKD. Here the CDR3 DNA reads TGTGCCACCAGTGCGGACAGGGATACCGGGGAGCTGTTTTTT. Its translation is CATSADRDTGELFF.

The chain employs TRBV4-1 and TRBJ2-1, with 9 bases aligning to TRBD2. The germline V gene encodes CDR1 MGHRA and CDR2 YSYEKL. V trimming: 2 bases; J trimming: 7 bases; junction bases outside the gene matches: 9. The CDR3 covers 16 residues. CDR3 sequence (DNA): TGCGCCAGCAGCCAACGTTGGAGCGGGAGGAGTAATGAGCAGTTCTTC. Its translation is CASSQRWSGRSNEQFF.

The CDR3 protein is CATSDPSGRAKSLRYEQYF. The CDR3 DNA reads as TGTGCCACCAGTGATCCCAGCGGGAGGGCCAAATCTCTCCGGTACGAGCAGTACTTC. The chain has TRBV24-1 and TRBJ2-7, with 10 bases identical to TRBD2. The J segment lost 4 bases and the V segment lost 3 bases, leaving 17 bases of the junction unmatched. The length of the CDR3 is 19 residues. Germline V lookup: CDR1 KGHDR, CDR2 SFDVKD.

The chain combines TRBV27 with TRBJ2-7; D possibly corresponds to TRBD2 (6 bases). The CDR3 extends over 12 amino acids. Germline V gene data show CDR1 as MNHEY and CDR2 as SMNVEV (reference sequence). V lost 2 bases and J 6 bases, leaving 8 bases between the germline ends. Here the CDR3 reads CASSLQGGEQYF. The CDR3 DNA is TGTGCCAGCAGTTTACAGGGAGGCGAGCAGTACTTC.

The CDR3 protein is CASSSGTGNTEAFF. The DNA for the CDR3 is TGTGCCAGCAGCTCCGGGACTGGGAACACTGAAGCTTTCTTT. This chain uses TRBV7-2 with TRBJ1-1; TRBD1 is a possible D gene (5 bases). Trimming took off 4 bases at V and 1 base at J, with 10 bases between the two ends. The V gene's germline CDR1 is SGHTA and CDR2 FQGNSA. CDR3 length: 14 amino acids.

The V call is TRBV7-2, the J call TRBJ1-5; TRBD1 might be the D (5 bases). CDR1 and CDR2 from the germline V gene are SGHTA and FQGNSA. Trimming shortened V by 5 bases and J by 1 base, and 12 bases separated the two germline ends. CDR3 length: 15 amino acids. CDR3 amino acids: CASSAGTPSNQPQHF. For the CDR3, the DNA is TGTGCCAGCAGCGCCGGGACTCCGAGCAATCAGCCCCAGCATTTT.

The CDR3: CASSPRTVQEEGYTF. The CDR3 nucleotides read TGTGCCAGCAGCCCCCGGACAGTACAGGAGGAGGGCTACACCTTC. The rearrangement uses TRBV3-1 (or the pseudogene TRBV3-2) and TRBJ1-2; D is possibly TRBD1 (6 bases). Trimming removed 4 bases from V and 8 bases from J, with 20 bases in between. The CDR3 runs to 15 residues. The germline CDR1 and CDR2 sequences are LGHDT and YNNKEL (reference sequence).

The sample holds a few counts of this clone. The genes are TRBV18 and TRBJ1-1; weak D call: TRBD1 (5 bases). V dropped 5 bases and J dropped 4 bases, with 14 bases sitting between them. In germline, CDR1 is KGHSH, CDR2 LQKENI. The CDR3 is 14 amino acids. Written as DNA, the CDR3 is TGTGCCAGCTCAAAATCTGCAGGGATCACTGAAGCTTTCTTT. Translation: CASSKSAGITEAFF.

This clone was recorded a few times. This sequence joins TRBV6-5 and TRBJ1-4, with D perhaps TRBD1 (6 bases). V was cut by 3 bases and J by 9 bases, with 20 bases left in between. Germline-derived CDR1 and CDR2 are MNHEY and SVGAGI. The CDR3 covers 16 residues. Here the CDR3 DNA reads TGTGCCAGCAGTTATGGGGCGAGCGGGGGGCCTAAAAAACTGTTTTTT. This codes for CASSYGASGGPKKLFF.

Written as DNA, the CDR3 is TGTGCCAGCAGACCGGACAGCGTAGGTGGCTACACCTTC. Translating it yields CASRPDSVGGYTF. This chain uses TRBV27 with TRBJ1-2; D is possibly TRBD1 (6 bases). The CDR3 spans 13 residues. The V gene's germline CDR1 is MNHEY and CDR2 SMNVEV (reference sequence). The V gene lost 6 bases and the J gene lost 7 bases, with 15 bases spanning the gap.

V gene TRBV30 combines with J gene TRBJ2-3; D may be TRBD1 or TRBD2 (5 bases each). CDR3 length: 13 residues. The V end lost 5 bases, the J end lost 3 bases, and 12 bases lay between the germline ends. The germline V gene encodes CDR1 GTSNPN and CDR2 SVGIG (reference sequence). This CDR3 reads CAWGLKGTDTQYF. In DNA form, the CDR3 reads TGTGCCTGGGGACTCAAGGGGACAGATACGCAGTATTTT.

J is TRBJ2-1 and V is TRBV7-8; TRBD2 is a possible D gene (6 bases). Trimming removed 3 bases from V and 0 bases from J, with 12 bases in between. Germline V gene lookup returns CDR1 SGHVS and CDR2 FQNEAQ. The CDR3 length is 16 residues. The CDR3 nucleotides read TGTGCCAGCAGCTTGAAGGGAGGCTACTCCTACAATGAGCAGTTCTTC. It translates to CASSLKGGYSYNEQFF.

The chain carries TRBV7-3 and TRBJ2-2, with 7 bases identical to TRBD1. The CDR3 sequence is 14 residues long. Germline V lookup: CDR1 SGHTA, CDR2 FQGTGA. J lost 5 bases, V lost 5 bases, and 5 bases had no gene match. CDR3 protein: CASSARQGTGELFF. CDR3 nucleotides: TGTGCCAGCAGCGCCAGACAGGGTACCGGGGAGCTGTTTTTT.

DNA for the CDR3: TGTGCCAGCAGTGAGAACGGGGTAACTCAGCCCCAGCATTTT. Amino acid sequence: CASSENGVTQPQHF. This chain uses TRBV2 with TRBJ1-5; no firm D call. The CDR3 is made up of 14 amino acids. Germline assignment: CDR1 SNHLY and CDR2 FYNNEI. Deletions cut 3 bases from V and 6 bases from J, with 12 bases between. Drawing the rest from reference TRBV2 and TRBJ1-5, the complete variable domain is EPEVTQTPSHQVTQMGQEVILRCVPISNHLYFYWYRQILGQKVEFLVSFYNNEISEKSEIFDDQFSVERPDGSNFTLKIRSTKLEDSAMYFCASSENGVTQPQHFGDGTRLSIL.

The genes are TRBV5-5 and TRBJ1-5; D is ambiguous. Germline-derived CDR1 and CDR2 are SGHKS and YYEKEE (reference sequence). This CDR3 spans 17 amino acids. Trimming took off 4 bases at V and 2 bases at J, with 19 bases between the two ends. This chain's CDR3 is CASSGREVGIGNQPQHF. The CDR3 DNA follows: TGTGCCAGCAGCGGGAGGGAGGTAGGAATTGGCAATCAGCCCCAGCATTTT.

This clone was counted only a few times. This chain joins TRBV4-1 and TRBJ1-2; 9 nucleotides line up with TRBD1. CDR3 size: 16 residues. Germline loops: CDR1 MGHRA, CDR2 YSYEKL. Germline trimming cut 2 bases from V and 8 bases from J; bases unmatched to any gene: 12. CDR3 in DNA: TGCGCCAGCAGCCAAAGTGAGGGTAGACAGGGGGGAGGCTACACCTTC. Protein product: CASSQSEGRQGGGYTF.

This chain uses TRBV7-8 with TRBJ2-3; 7 bases match TRBD1. Trimming removed 4 bases from V and 8 bases from J; junction bases left unmatched: 9. The CDR3 runs 14 residues. The V gene's germline CDR1 is SGHVS and CDR2 FQNEAQ. The CDR3 loop is CASSWTLSGGTQYF. DNA for the CDR3: TGTGCCAGCAGCTGGACTCTTTCAGGGGGTACGCAGTATTTT.

The gene calls are TRBV29-1 and TRBJ1-1; TRBD1 might be the D (5 bases). This CDR3 spans 13 amino acids. The germline CDR1 and CDR2 sequences are SQVTM and ANQGSEA. V dropped 8 bases and J dropped 1 base, with 14 bases sitting between them. CDR3 DNA sequence: TGCAGCAGCGTCGCGGGGGGGAACACTGAAGCTTTCTTT. It yields the protein CSSVAGGNTEAFF.

The rearrangement uses TRBV6-5 and TRBJ1-5; tentative D call: TRBD1 (5 bases). CDR3 length: 14 amino acids. Germline values: CDR1 MNHEY, CDR2 SVGAGI. V was cut by 5 bases and J by 6 bases, with 14 bases left in between. The CDR3, as DNA: TGTGCCAGCAGTCTTGCAGGGTTTGGTCAGCCCCAGCATTTT. Translation: CASSLAGFGQPQHF.

The rearrangement joins TRBV3-1 (or the pseudogene TRBV3-2) to TRBJ2-2, with D tentatively TRBD2 (6 bases). V lost 4 bases, J lost 2 bases, and 14 bases lay in between. The CDR3 sequence is 16 residues long. The germline V gene encodes CDR1 LGHDT and CDR2 YNNKEL (reference sequence). CDR3 sequence reads: CASSPLGTSNTGELFF. CDR3 DNA: TGTGCCAGCAGCCCATTGGGGACTTCCAACACCGGGGAGCTGTTTTTT.

The rearrangement links TRBV12-5 to TRBJ2-7; TRBD2 aligns across 10 bases. There are 15 residues in the CDR3. With V trimmed by 5 bases and J by 2 bases, 6 bases remained unmatched. From germline, CDR1 is LGHNT and CDR2 FRNRAP. The CDR3 DNA is TGTGCTAGTGGTGCCTCTAGCGGGAGCGCCTACGAGCAGTACTTC. Translating it yields CASGASSGSAYEQYF.

The genes are TRBV5-1 and TRBJ2-3, with TRBD1 as a possible D gene (5 bases). CDR1 SGHRS and CDR2 YFSETQ come from the germline V gene. The CDR3 length is 13 residues. V lost 2 bases and J lost 5, with 9 bases in between. CDR3 in amino acids: CASSFGRGDTQYF. The CDR3 bases are TGCGCCAGCAGCTTCGGAAGGGGAGATACGCAGTATTTT.

The CDR3 DNA sequence: TGTGCCAGCAGCGTAGATAGCGGGAGAGAAGCTTTCTTT. Its translation is CASSVDSGREAFF. This chain uses TRBV9 with TRBJ1-1; no clear D. V lost 0 bases and J 8 bases, leaving 11 bases between the germline ends. The CDR3 has 13 residues. Per the germline V gene, CDR1 is SGDLS and CDR2 is YYNGEE.